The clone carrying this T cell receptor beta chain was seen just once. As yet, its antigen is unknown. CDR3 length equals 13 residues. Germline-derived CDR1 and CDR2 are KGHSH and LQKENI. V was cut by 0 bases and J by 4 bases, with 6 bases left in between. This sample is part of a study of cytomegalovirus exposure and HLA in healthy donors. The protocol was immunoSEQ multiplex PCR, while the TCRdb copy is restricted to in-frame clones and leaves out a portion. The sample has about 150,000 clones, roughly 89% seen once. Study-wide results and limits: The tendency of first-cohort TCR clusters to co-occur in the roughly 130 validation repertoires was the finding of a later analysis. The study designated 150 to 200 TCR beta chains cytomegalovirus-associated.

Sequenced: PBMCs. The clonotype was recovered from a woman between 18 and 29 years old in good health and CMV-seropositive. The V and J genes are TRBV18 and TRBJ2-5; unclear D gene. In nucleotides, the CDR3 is TGTGCCAGCTCACCACCCCGAGTAGAGACCCAGTACTTC. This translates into CASSPPRVETQYF.